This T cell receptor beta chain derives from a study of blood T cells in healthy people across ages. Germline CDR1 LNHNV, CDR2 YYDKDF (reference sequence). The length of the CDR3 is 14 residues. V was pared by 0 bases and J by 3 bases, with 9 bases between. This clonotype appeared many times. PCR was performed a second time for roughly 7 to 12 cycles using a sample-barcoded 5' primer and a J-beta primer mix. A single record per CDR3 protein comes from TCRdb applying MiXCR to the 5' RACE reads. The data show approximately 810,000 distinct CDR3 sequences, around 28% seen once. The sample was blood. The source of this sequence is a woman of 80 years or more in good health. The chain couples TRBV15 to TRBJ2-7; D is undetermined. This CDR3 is CATSRDLGSYEQYF. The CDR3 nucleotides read TGTGCCACCAGCAGAGATCTCGGAAGCTACGAGCAGTACTTC.